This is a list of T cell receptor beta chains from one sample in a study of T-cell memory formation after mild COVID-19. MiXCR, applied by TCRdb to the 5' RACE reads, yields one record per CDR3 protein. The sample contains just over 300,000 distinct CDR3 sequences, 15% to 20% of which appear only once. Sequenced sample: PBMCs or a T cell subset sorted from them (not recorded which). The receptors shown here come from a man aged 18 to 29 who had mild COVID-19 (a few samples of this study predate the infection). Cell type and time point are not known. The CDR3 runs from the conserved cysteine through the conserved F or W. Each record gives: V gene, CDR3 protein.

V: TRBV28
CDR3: CATSRSGEKLFF

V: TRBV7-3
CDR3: CASTYDRNTEAFF

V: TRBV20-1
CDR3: CSARNGGGDTQYF

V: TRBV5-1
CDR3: CASRLPRANTGELFF

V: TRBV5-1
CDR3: CASSPEVYQFGQPQHF

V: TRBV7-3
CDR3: CASSPGGGWMNEQFF

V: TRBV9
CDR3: CASGLGGPSDTQYF

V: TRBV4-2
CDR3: CASSQELLSEGRGHEQFF

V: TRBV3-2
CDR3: CASSQGEGVKNIQYF

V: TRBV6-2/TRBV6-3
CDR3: CASSGTSGLPSYEQYF

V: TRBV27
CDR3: CASSFDRAYEQYF

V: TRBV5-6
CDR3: CASSSGQGYYGYTF

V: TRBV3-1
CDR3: CASSQQGGYGYTF

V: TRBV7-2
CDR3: CASSPQRGANEQFF

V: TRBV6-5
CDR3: CASSAESSGGYNEQFF

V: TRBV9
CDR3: CASSPYGNEQFF

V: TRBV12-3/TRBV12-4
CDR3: CASSSGLADYTQYF

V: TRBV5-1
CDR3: CASTGSAYANEQFF

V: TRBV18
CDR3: CASSTWDRRAKLYF

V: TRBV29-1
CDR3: CSVVGTGARIQYF

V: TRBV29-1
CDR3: CSVVEQLNTEAFF

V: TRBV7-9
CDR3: CASSTSGGTSNEQFF

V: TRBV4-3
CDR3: CASSQQTGTLYGYTF

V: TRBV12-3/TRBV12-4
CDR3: CASSFGRQGKVTEAFF

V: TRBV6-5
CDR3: CASSYGDSSYTEAFF

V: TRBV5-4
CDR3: CASSLGGGAEQFF

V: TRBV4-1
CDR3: CASSQEPENEAFF

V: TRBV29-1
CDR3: CSVEGQGGTDTQYF

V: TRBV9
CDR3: CASSVQGISGYTF

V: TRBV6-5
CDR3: CASSYSTGEYEQYF

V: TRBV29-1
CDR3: CSVGGQGSLIDTQYF

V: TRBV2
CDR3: CASSEGKNTGELFF